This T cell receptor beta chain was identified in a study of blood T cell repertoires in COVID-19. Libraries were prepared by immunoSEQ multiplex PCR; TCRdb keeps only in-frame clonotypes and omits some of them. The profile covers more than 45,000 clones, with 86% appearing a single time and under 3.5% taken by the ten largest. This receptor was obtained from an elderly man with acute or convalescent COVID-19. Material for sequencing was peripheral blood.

CDR3 in amino acids: CASSPGLAGDIQYF. CDR3 in DNA: TGTGCCAGCAGCCCGGGACTAGCGGGGGACATTCAGTACTTC. The chain has TRBV7-9 and TRBJ2-4, with 14 bases lining up with TRBD2. The junction had 2 bases not matched to a gene; V was cut back by 5 bases and J by 8 bases. Germline V gene sequence: CDR1 SEHNR, CDR2 FQNEAQ (reference sequence). CDR3 length equals 14 residues.